The 20 T cell receptor beta chains presented below share a single source sample, sequenced in a study of cytomegalovirus exposure and HLA in healthy donors. PCR primers comprised 60 Vbeta and 13 Jbeta primers. The method was immunoSEQ multiplex PCR; TCRdb's version includes in-frame clones alone and lacks a portion of them. The sample includes tens of thousands of clones, approximately 70% seen only once; the top ten take approximately 14%. The sample taken for sequencing was PBMCs. Receptors were obtained from a male donor in good health and CMV-seropositive.

This clone has just one count. The genes are TRBV27 and TRBJ2-1, with 7 nucleotides matching TRBD2. Unmatched junction bases numbered 13, after V lost 3 bases and J lost 5 bases. The CDR3 extends over 17 amino acids. Germline V gives CDR1 MNHEY, CDR2 SMNVEV (reference sequence). In nucleotides, the CDR3 is TGTGCCAGCAGTTTCCGACCATCCAGTGCGGGGGACAATGAGCAGTTCTTC. As protein: CASSFRPSSAGDNEQFF.

The chain joins TRBV27 to TRBJ2-1, with D possibly matching TRBD2 (6 bases). The germline gives CDR1 MNHEY, CDR2 SMNVEV (reference sequence). V lost 8 bases, J lost 0 bases, and 11 bases lay in between. The CDR3 is made up of 14 amino acids. This CDR3 reads CASQRGSSYNEQFF. The CDR3, as DNA: TGTGCCAGCCAACGGGGGAGCTCCTACAATGAGCAGTTCTTC.

This chain joins TRBV6-5 and TRBJ2-7; D remains ambiguous. The CDR3 is 12 residues long. The V gene's germline CDR1 is MNHEY and CDR2 SVGAGI. V was pared by 8 bases and J by 3 bases, with 11 bases between. The DNA of the CDR3 is TGTGCCAGCTCTAGATCGATCTACGAGCAGTACTTC. It specifies CASSRSIYEQYF.

This sequence joins TRBV9 and TRBJ2-7; TRBD1 aligns across 8 bases. Germline V lookup: CDR1 SGDLS, CDR2 YYNGEE. CDR3 size: 14 residues. Unmatched junction bases numbered 6, after V lost 3 bases and J lost 4 bases. The DNA for the CDR3 is TGTGCCAGCAGCGCGAGGGGGACAGGTTACGAGCAGTACTTC. This gives the protein CASSARGTGYEQYF. Full variable domain (missing parts from reference TRBV9 and TRBJ2-7): DSGVTQTPKHLITATGQRVTLRCSPRSGDLSVYWYQQSLDQGLQFLIQYYNGEERAKGNILERFSAQQFPDLHSELNLSSLELGDSALYFCASSARGTGYEQYFGPGTRLTVT.

The chain recombines TRBV12-5 with TRBJ2-1; 8 nucleotides match TRBD1. The CDR3 sequence is 13 residues long. The germline CDR1 and CDR2 sequences are LGHNT and FRNRAP. J gave up 8 bases and V 6 bases, and 6 bases lay outside the gene matches. The CDR3 loop reads CASGVTGGYEQFF. CDR3 DNA sequence: TGTGCTAGTGGGGTCACAGGGGGGTATGAGCAGTTCTTC.

This chain uses TRBV2 with TRBJ2-3; perhaps TRBD1 as D (5 bases). Germline V gene lookup returns CDR1 SNHLY and CDR2 FYNNEI. This CDR3 has 14 amino acids. V shed 4 bases and J shed 2 bases, with 10 bases lying between them. CDR3 coding DNA: TGTGCCAGCAGTGGGTTAGGGGTCACAGATACGCAGTATTTT. It codes for CASSGLGVTDTQYF.

This chain connects TRBV21-1 to TRBJ2-5; the DNA was not used to check the table's D call, TRBD1. TRBV21-1 is flagged as a pseudogene. The CDR3 is made up of 18 amino acids. The CDR3 loop is CASSKRGGDRDQRETQYF. For the CDR3, the DNA is TGTGCCAGCAGCAAAAGGGGGGGGGACAGGGACCAACGAGAGACCCAGTACTTC.

The chain recombines TRBV2 with TRBJ1-1; 12 bases align to TRBD1. Germline values: CDR1 SNHLY, CDR2 FYNNEI. The CDR3 consists of 14 residues. V lost 6 bases, J lost 7 bases, and 6 bases stayed unmatched. The CDR3 loop is CASSRDRGLGEAFF. CDR3 in DNA: TGTGCCAGCAGCCGGGACAGGGGGCTTGGTGAAGCTTTCTTT.

This clone occurred a few times. This chain joins TRBV10-3 and TRBJ1-4; 7 positions agree with TRBD1. The J segment lost 7 bases and the V segment lost 3 bases, leaving 14 bases of the junction unmatched. Germline CDR1 and CDR2: ENHRY and SYGVKD. CDR3 length: 17 amino acids. In DNA form, the CDR3 reads TGTGCCATCAGTGATCCACGCGCCGACAGGGCTGGTGAAAAACTGTTTTTT. As protein: CAISDPRADRAGEKLFF.

V gene TRBV6-5 combines with J gene TRBJ1-1; the D gene is possibly TRBD1 (6 bases). V was trimmed by 4 bases and J by 3 bases, leaving 18 bases between them. The CDR3 is 16 residues long. The germline V gene encodes CDR1 MNHEY and CDR2 SVGAGI. CDR3 sequence: CASSSPTGTPYTEAFF. DNA for the CDR3: TGTGCCAGCAGTTCCCCCACAGGGACCCCGTACACTGAAGCTTTCTTT.

The sample holds a few counts of this clone. J is TRBJ2-7 and V is TRBV13, with TRBD1 matching over 9 bases. J was trimmed by 2 bases and V by 5 bases; bases with no gene match: 10. The CDR3 has 16 amino acids. CDR1 PRHDT and CDR2 FYEKMQ come from the germline V gene (reference sequence). The CDR3 loop is CASSPPRQGDPYEQYF. CDR3 bases: TGTGCCAGCAGCCCCCCCAGACAGGGGGACCCCTACGAGCAGTACTTC.

The V call is TRBV10-3, the J call TRBJ2-7, with 14 bases lining up with TRBD2. Trimming took 6 bases from V and 3 from J; bases not matched to a gene: 4. Looked up from germline, CDR1 is ENHRY and CDR2 is SYGVKD. The CDR3 has 15 amino acids. The CDR3 coding sequence is TGTGCCATCAGGCCGGGACTAGCGGGAGACTACGAGCAGTACTTC. It encodes CAIRPGLAGDYEQYF.

V gene TRBV6-1 combines with J gene TRBJ1-1; weak D call: TRBD1 (5 bases). There are 13 residues in the CDR3. V shed 5 bases and J shed 1 base, with 8 bases lying between them. Germline V lookup: CDR1 MNHNS, CDR2 SASEGT. The chain's CDR3 is CASSITGNTEAFF. The CDR3 DNA follows: TGTGCCAGCAGTATAACAGGGAACACTGAAGCTTTCTTT.

The CDR3 sequence is CASSLATTKATQYF. In DNA, the CDR3 is TGTGCCAGCAGCTTAGCGACGACTAAAGCTACCCAGTACTTC. The V call is TRBV7-2, the J call TRBJ2-5; possible D gene TRBD2, 5 bases. The CDR3 has 14 residues. Deletions cut 0 bases from V and 8 bases from J, with 13 bases between. The germline V gene has CDR1 SGHTA and CDR2 FQGNSA.

This clone was counted a few times. The chain joins TRBV7-8 to TRBJ2-7, with 7 bases that match TRBD1. The V segment lost 3 bases and the J segment 7 bases; nucleotides outside the gene matches: 3. The CDR3 totals 12 residues. Germline V gives CDR1 SGHVS, CDR2 FQNEAQ. DNA for the CDR3: TGTGCCAGCAGCTTCACGGACAGGGAGCAGTACTTC. Residues: CASSFTDREQYF. The whole variable domain, filled in from reference TRBV7-8 and TRBJ2-7, reads GAGVSQSPRYKVAKRGQDVALRCDPISGHVSLFWYQQALGQGPEFLTYFQNEAQLDKSGLPSDRFFAERPEGSVSTLKIQRTQQEDSAVYLCASSFTDREQYFGPGTRLTVT.

The CDR3 loop is CASSTRQGAETQYF. The CDR3 DNA sequence: TGTGCCAGCAGCACCCGACAGGGTGCGGAGACCCAGTACTTC. J is TRBJ2-5 and V is TRBV11-2; 7 nucleotides agree with TRBD1. This CDR3 is 14 amino acids long. Germline V gene lookup returns CDR1 SGHAT and CDR2 FQNNGV. J was trimmed by 5 bases and V by 5 bases; bases with no gene match: 8.

This sequence joins TRBV6-5 and TRBJ2-6; D perhaps matches TRBD2 (5 bases). Trimming left V 2 bases short and J 0 bases short, with 8 bases between. This CDR3 is built from 16 residues. Germline CDR1 MNHEY, CDR2 SVGAGI. The CDR3 DNA reads as TGTGCCAGCAGTTACACTAGGAGCTCTGGGGCCAACGTCCTGACTTTC. Residues: CASSYTRSSGANVLTF.

V and J are TRBV5-1 and TRBJ2-1; 7 bases fit TRBD1. Germline CDR1 reads SGHRS; CDR2 reads YFSETQ. J gave up 7 bases and V 0 bases, and 7 bases lay outside the gene matches. The CDR3 runs 15 residues. As DNA, the CDR3 is TGCGCCAGCAGCTTGGCCGGGACAGACGAAAATGAGCAGTTCTTC. Translating it yields CASSLAGTDENEQFF.

V and J are TRBV5-5 and TRBJ2-7; 8 nucleotides agree with TRBD2. Germline trimming cut 1 base from V and 2 bases from J; bases unmatched to any gene: 11. CDR1 is SGHKS, CDR2 YYEKEE, per germline (reference sequence). CDR3 length: 17 residues. CDR3 protein: CASSLSSGGRSPYEQYF. The CDR3 DNA reads as TGTGCCAGCAGCTTGTCAAGCGGGGGTCGTAGTCCCTACGAGCAGTACTTC.

This clone was detected only a few times. V usage is TRBV7-2 and J usage is TRBJ1-3, with 8 nucleotides matching TRBD1. V lost 5 bases, J lost 4 bases, and 7 bases stayed unmatched. The CDR3 consists of 15 residues. Germline V gene lookup returns CDR1 SGHTA and CDR2 FQGNSA. The CDR3 here is CASSEGQAKGNTIYF. DNA for the CDR3: TGTGCCAGCAGCGAGGGACAGGCTAAGGGAAACACCATATATTTT.